Reported below is one T cell receptor beta chain. This clone's antigen is unknown. The record has no base qualities; no much larger clone is one base away. Libraries were made using the immunoSEQ multiplex PCR assay. Under the source paper's analysis protocol: A statistical classification framework was developed to diagnose cytomegalovirus status using the catalog of TCR beta chain sequences. The immuneACCESS repertoire file appears here via TCRdb, limited to in-frame rearrangements. These files lack a portion of the clones; in checked studies, under half of the deficit traces to unresolved V genes, and the cause of the others is not known. The DNA gave D and trimming, while V, J and clone size come from that table. A total of over 200,000 clones appear in this sample, roughly 89% of them only once. The ten largest clones add up to under 0.4% of the sample. This entry comes from a study of cytomegalovirus exposure and HLA in healthy donors (dated by TCRdb to 2016 to 2017). Notes on the research overall: A later analysis indicated that the 120 validation repertoires were generated on the platform also employed for the roughly 650 repertoires of the first cohort. The study was designed to test whether signatures of past pathogen exposure could be identified by cataloging public T cell receptors. To predict cytomegalovirus infection status, the study brought together high-throughput TCR immunosequencing, statistical association of individual TCRs with disease status, and machine learning. Besides the first cohort of roughly 700 subjects, a separate validation cohort made up of roughly 130 different subjects was used. Study-level results and caveats: While some public TCRs were present in many individuals, most TCR sequences turned up only very rarely across donors. Cytomegalovirus status was reported to be diagnosed by the classifier with high specificity and sensitivity in both the original and validation cohorts. In a later analysis, TCRs clustered in the first cohort were found to also tend to co-occur in the approximately 120 validation repertoires, with approximately 93% of cluster scores above 0. In the study, approximately 160 TCR beta chains were listed as associated with cytomegalovirus. The validation cohort had no HLA typing available for a later analysis, so co-occurrence within that cohort was assessed over all 120 or so repertoires. A few of the identified cytomegalovirus-associated TCR beta chains were confirmed in vitro to be specific for cytomegalovirus antigens. According to the authors, the approach could potentially be generalized to other disease states and immunological phenotypes.

Separate from the approximately 700-subject first cohort, the validation cohort of 90 to 150 subjects was the group to which the donors belonged. The clonotype comes from a woman under 30 in good health and CMV-seronegative. The sample was PBMCs.

At the DNA level, the sequence is TGCGCCAGCAGCTTGACTCTAGCTGGCACCGGGGAGCTGTTTTTT. This is translated as CASSLTLAGTGELFF. Here the chain combines TRBV5-1 and TRBJ2-2; the D region possibly corresponds to TRBD2 (5 bases align). V is pared back by 1 base and J by 4 bases, with 11 bases lying between the germline termini. CDR1 and CDR2 are read off the germline V gene as SGHRS and YFSETQ. The cysteine opens and the phenylalanine closes a CDR3 of 15 amino acids. Only the CDR3 portion is preserved as DNA: 45 bases, with reading frame beginning at the first base.